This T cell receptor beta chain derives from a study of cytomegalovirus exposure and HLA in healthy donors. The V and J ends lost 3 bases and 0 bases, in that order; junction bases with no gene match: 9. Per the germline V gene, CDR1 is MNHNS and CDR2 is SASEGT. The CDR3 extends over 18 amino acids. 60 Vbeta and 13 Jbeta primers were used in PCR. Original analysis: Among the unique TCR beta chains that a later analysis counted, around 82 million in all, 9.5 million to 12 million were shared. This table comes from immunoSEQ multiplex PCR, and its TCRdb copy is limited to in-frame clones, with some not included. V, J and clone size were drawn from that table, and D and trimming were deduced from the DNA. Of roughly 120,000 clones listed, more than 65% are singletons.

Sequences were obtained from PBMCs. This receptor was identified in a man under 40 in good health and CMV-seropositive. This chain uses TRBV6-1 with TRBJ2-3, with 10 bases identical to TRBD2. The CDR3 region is CASSDSGGGQSSTDTQYF. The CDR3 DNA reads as TGTGCCAGCAGTGACAGCGGGGGGGGACAATCTAGCACAGATACGCAGTATTTT.